The sample holds a few counts of the clone carrying this T cell receptor beta chain. What it recognizes is unknown. The CDR3 loop spans 12 amino acids. V was pared by 3 bases and J by 4 bases, with 6 bases between. Germline V gene lookup returns CDR1 SNHLY and CDR2 FYNNEI. The sample originates from a study of blood T cells in healthy people across ages. Study outcomes and limitations: Across the age range, TCR beta diversity per million T cells fell in a roughly linear way.

Next came a second PCR, run for 7 to 11 cycles, which used a sample-barcoded 5' primer along with a J-beta primer mix. One entry per CDR3 protein, called by TCRdb with MiXCR from the 5' RACE reads. The table lists more than 750,000 distinct CDR3 sequences, 25% to 30% of them singletons. This sample also appeared in a second study, on T cells of mothers and their children.

The rearrangement uses TRBV2 and TRBJ1-2, with D hard to call. The source of this sequence is a woman in her 40s in good health. The sequenced sample was blood. CDR3 sequence (DNA): TGTGCCAGCAGTGAGGTTAGCTATGGCTACACCTTC. This sequence encodes CASSEVSYGYTF. The whole variable domain, filled in from reference TRBV2 and TRBJ1-2, reads EPEVTQTPSHQVTQMGQEVILRCVPISNHLYFYWYRQILGQKVEFLVSFYNNEISEKSEIFDDQFSVERPDGSNFTLKIRSTKLEDSAMYFCASSEVSYGYTFGSGTRLTVV.